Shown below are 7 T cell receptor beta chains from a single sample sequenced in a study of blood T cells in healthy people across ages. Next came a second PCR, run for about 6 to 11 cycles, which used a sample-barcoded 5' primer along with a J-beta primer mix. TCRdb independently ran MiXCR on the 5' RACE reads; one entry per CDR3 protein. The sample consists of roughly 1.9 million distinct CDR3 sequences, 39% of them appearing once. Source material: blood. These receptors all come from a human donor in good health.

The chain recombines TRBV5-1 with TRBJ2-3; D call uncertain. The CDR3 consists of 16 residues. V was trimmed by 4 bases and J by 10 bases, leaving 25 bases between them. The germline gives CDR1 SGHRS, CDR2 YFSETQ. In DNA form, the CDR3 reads TGCGCCAGCAGCCTTACTATGGACGTAGGCTTGGATGCGCAGTATTTT. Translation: CASSLTMDVGLDAQYF.

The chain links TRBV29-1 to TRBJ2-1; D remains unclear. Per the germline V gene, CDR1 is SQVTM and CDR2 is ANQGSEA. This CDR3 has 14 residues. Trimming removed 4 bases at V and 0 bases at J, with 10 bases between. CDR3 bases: TGCAGCGTTGGGTCCGGGCGCTCCTACAATGAGCAGTTCTTC. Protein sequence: CSVGSGRSYNEQFF.

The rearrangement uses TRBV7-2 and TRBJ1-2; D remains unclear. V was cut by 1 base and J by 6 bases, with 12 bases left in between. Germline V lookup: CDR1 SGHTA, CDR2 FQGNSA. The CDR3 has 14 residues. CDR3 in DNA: TGTGCCAGCAGCTTAGGGGCCTACCTTGATGGCTACACCTTC. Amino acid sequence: CASSLGAYLDGYTF.

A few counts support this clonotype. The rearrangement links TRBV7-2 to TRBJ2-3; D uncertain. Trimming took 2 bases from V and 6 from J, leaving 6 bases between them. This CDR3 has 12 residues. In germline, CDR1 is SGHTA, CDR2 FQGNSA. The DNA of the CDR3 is TGTGCCAGCAGCTTAATTATTGATACGCAGTATTTT. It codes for CASSLIIDTQYF.

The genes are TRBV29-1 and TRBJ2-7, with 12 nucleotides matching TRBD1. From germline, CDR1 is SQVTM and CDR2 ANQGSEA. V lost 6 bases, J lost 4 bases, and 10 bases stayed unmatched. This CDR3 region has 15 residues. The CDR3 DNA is TGCAGCGTGGCCGGCGGGACAGGGGGCGGGTACGAGCAGTACTTC. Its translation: CSVAGGTGGGYEQYF.

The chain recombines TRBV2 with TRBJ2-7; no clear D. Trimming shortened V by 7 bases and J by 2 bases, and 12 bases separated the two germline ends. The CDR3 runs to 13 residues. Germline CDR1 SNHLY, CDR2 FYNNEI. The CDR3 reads CASTIRVTYEQYF. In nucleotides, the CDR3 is TGTGCCAGCACGATAAGGGTAACCTACGAGCAGTACTTC. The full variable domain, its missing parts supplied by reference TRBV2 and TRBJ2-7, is EPEVTQTPSHQVTQMGQEVILRCVPISNHLYFYWYRQILGQKVEFLVSFYNNEISEKSEIFDDQFSVERPDGSNFTLKIRSTKLEDSAMYFCASTIRVTYEQYFGPGTRLTVT.

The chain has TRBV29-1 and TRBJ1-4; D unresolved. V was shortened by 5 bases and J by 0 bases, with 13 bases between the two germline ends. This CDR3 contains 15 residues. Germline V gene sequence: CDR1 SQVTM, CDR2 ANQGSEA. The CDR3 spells CSVSPPGSTNEKLFF. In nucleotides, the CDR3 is TGCAGCGTTTCGCCTCCGGGGTCAACTAATGAAAAACTGTTTTTT.